This T cell receptor beta chain was recorded in a study of molecular identifiers for immune sequencing clone quantification. Study summary: Replicates partitioned RNA from approximately 20,000 or 98,000 naive CD8 cells into five parts, sequencing four.

The CDR3 is 12 amino acids. Germline values: CDR1 SGHVS, CDR2 FQNEAQ. Trimming pared 7 bases from V and 6 bases from J, leaving 10 bases between. Sorted naive CD8 T cells were those defined as CD8+CD4-CCR7+CD45RA+. TCRdb called the PCR reads again in MiXCR, with one record for every CDR3 protein. The repertoire has tens of thousands of distinct CDR3 sequences, 15% to 20% of them found once; the top ten carry under 1.5%. The sample holds many counts of this clonotype. This TCR derives from a human donor in good health. Some libraries in this study had Jurkat cell RNA spiked in. Sequenced input: naive CD8+ T cells from blood, with Jurkat cell RNA spiked in. The sample's subset: FACS-sorted CD8+CD4-CCR7+CD45RA+ naive T cells. The chain uses TRBV7-8 and TRBJ2-1, with D perhaps TRBD2 (6 bases). CDR3 bases: TGTGCCAGCACCGGGAGCTCCAATGAGCAGTTCTTC. Protein product: CASTGSSNEQFF.